This TCR beta chain was found in a study of T cells in Graves' hyperthyroidism and ophthalmopathy. The CDR3 spans 15 residues. After removal of 1 base from V and 7 bases from J, the junction contained 7 bases not matched to a gene. Germline V gene sequence: CDR1 LNHNV, CDR2 YYDKDF (reference sequence). This clonotype was found many times. Using RNA transcripts as the source, TCR beta CDR3 regions were amplified. In the first-round RT-PCR of the TCR CDR3, the HTBI primer set was used. MiXCR, applied by TCRdb to the multiplex PCR reads, yields one record per CDR3 protein. The data contain almost 350,000 distinct CDR3 sequences, about a sixth of them singletons. The study based diagnoses on clinical symptoms, serum thyroxine and TRAb, thyroid ultrasound and orbital computed tomography. PBMCs were collected from a roughly 9.7 ml volume of fresh peripheral blood.

Sequencing input: blood. The TCR was taken from a woman in her forties with Graves' ophthalmopathy. The chain has TRBV15 and TRBJ2-1; 7 bases are shared with TRBD2. The CDR3 DNA reads as TGTGCCACCAGCAGAGTGGGAGGGCCTCAAAATGAGCAGTTCTTC. This gives the protein CATSRVGGPQNEQFF.